The 11 T cell receptor beta chains below were found in one sample sequenced in a study of Ad26.COV2.S vaccination and SARS-CoV-2 variants. Profiling relied on immunoSEQ multiplex PCR, and the TCRdb table lists in-frame clones only, not all of them. The profile shows 500,000 or so clones, 87% of them singletons. Treatment in this sample: 19 received Ad26.COV2.S at low or high dose, single or two shots; 5 received placebo; per-sample allocation not given. After the first vaccine or placebo injection, samples were drawn on day 63. Sequencing used peripheral blood, obtained in a trial of Ad26.COV2.S vaccine versus placebo. The receptors were gathered from a person between 18 and 65 years old who received the Ad26.COV2.S COVID-19 vaccine or a placebo.

The chain joins TRBV19 to TRBJ2-6, with 7 nucleotides matching TRBD2. This CDR3 has 16 residues. Germline V gene sequence: CDR1 LNHDA, CDR2 SQIVND (reference sequence). V was pared by 3 bases and J by 0 bases, with 2 bases of the junction left unmatched. DNA of the CDR3: TGTGCCAGTAGTATTGGGGGGGGCTCTGGGGCCAACGTCCTGACTTTC. This sequence encodes CASSIGGGSGANVLTF.

This clone occurred once. At the DNA level, this CDR3 is encoded by other sequences in the same sample as well. V usage is TRBV6-5 and J usage is TRBJ1-1; D is uncertain. Trimming left V 0 bases short and J 1 base short, with 6 bases between. CDR3 length: 14 residues. Per the germline V gene, CDR1 is MNHEY and CDR2 is SVGAGI. CDR3 sequence (DNA): TGTGCCAGCAGTTACTCGACTCCGAACACTGAAGCTTTCTTT. This translates into CASSYSTPNTEAFF.

The J gene is TRBJ2-5, the V gene TRBV7-8, with unresolved D. The germline V and J ends were trimmed by 5 bases and 11 bases, with 15 bases remaining between them. This CDR3 contains 12 residues. In germline, CDR1 is SGHVS, CDR2 FQNEAQ. The CDR3 region is CASSPPASAQYF. CDR3 nucleotides: TGTGCCAGCAGCCCCCCGGCCTCCGCACAGTACTTC.

The chain combines TRBV7-3 with TRBJ2-6; 8 nucleotides match TRBD2. Germline assignment: CDR1 SGHTA and CDR2 FQGTGA. The CDR3 consists of 20 residues. The V gene end was trimmed by 0 bases and the J gene end by 15 bases; junction bases not matched to a gene: 25. The CDR3 region is CASSLTGLGKNVWGQRALTF. The DNA for the CDR3 is TGTGCCAGCAGCTTAACGGGACTAGGAAAAAACGTCTGGGGCCAACGTGCCCTGACTTTC.

This sequence joins TRBV11-1 and TRBJ1-2; D is unclear. Germline CDR1 is SGHAT and CDR2 is FQDESV (reference sequence). The CDR3 contains 14 residues. V lost 1 base and J 0 bases, leaving 6 bases between the germline ends. The CDR3 protein is CASSLDTTNYGYTF. DNA of the CDR3: TGTGCCAGCAGCTTAGACACCACTAACTATGGCTACACCTTC.

This clone turned up a few times. This chain connects TRBV7-2 to TRBJ2-3; 10 positions agree with TRBD1. The germline gives CDR1 SGHTA, CDR2 FQGNSA. Losses at the gene ends were 2 bases for V and 4 bases for J; bases not matched to a gene: 9. There are 17 residues in the CDR3. The CDR3 nucleotides read TGTGCCAGCAGCTTAAAGGGCCGGGACAGGGGCCCAGATACGCAGTATTTT. It specifies CASSLKGRDRGPDTQYF.

The V and J genes are TRBV6-2 or TRBV6-3 and TRBJ1-6, with D perhaps matching TRBD1 (5 bases). Germline CDR1 and CDR2: MNHEY and SVGEGT. The CDR3 runs 14 residues. V was pared by 4 bases and J by 11 bases, with 15 bases between. The CDR3 DNA reads as TGTGCCAGCAGTTCTCCCAGGGAAGAGCCACCCCTCCACTTT. Amino acid sequence: CASSSPREEPPLHF.

The chain has TRBV7-2 and TRBJ1-2; D not certain. This CDR3 spans 14 amino acids. CDR1 is SGHTA, CDR2 FQGNSA, per germline. V lost 1 base, J lost 8 bases, and 14 bases lay in between. CDR3 coding DNA: TGTGCCAGCAGCTTAGACGCGTCGAGGAAGGGCTACACCTTC. Translation gives CASSLDASRKGYTF.

This clone was counted a few times. The rearrangement joins TRBV3-1 (or the pseudogene TRBV3-2) to TRBJ1-2; 7 nucleotides line up with TRBD1. Germline CDR1 is LGHDT and CDR2 is YNNKEL (reference sequence). The CDR3 length is 13 residues. Unmatched junction bases numbered 7, after V lost 4 bases and J lost 8 bases. The CDR3 spells CASSPVQGRGYTF. DNA for the CDR3: TGTGCCAGCAGCCCGGTACAGGGGCGCGGCTACACCTTC.

The gene calls are TRBV2 and TRBJ2-6, with D unresolved. The ends were cut back, 3 bases at V and 2 bases at J, with 14 bases in the middle. This CDR3 is built from 17 residues. Germline V gene lookup returns CDR1 SNHLY and CDR2 FYNNEI. The CDR3 protein is CASSDGRNFTGANVLTF. The CDR3 bases are TGTGCCAGCAGTGACGGCAGGAACTTTACTGGGGCCAACGTCCTGACTTTC.

The chain couples TRBV6-2 or TRBV6-3 to TRBJ2-1, with D perhaps matching TRBD1 (6 bases). Trimming pared 0 bases from V and 5 bases from J, leaving 17 bases between. CDR3 size: 17 residues. Germline V gene data show CDR1 as MNHEY and CDR2 as SVGEGT. CDR3 loop: CASSYSRTGNGHNEQFF. The CDR3 nucleotides read TGTGCCAGCAGTTACTCAAGAACAGGGAACGGCCACAATGAGCAGTTCTTC.